This TCR beta chain was obtained from a study of T cell repertoires in aging, cancer and after chemotherapy. A mixed TRB-A/B primer pool amplified rearranged TRB by multiplex touch-down PCR. TCRdb re-called the multiplex PCR reads with MiXCR, one entry per CDR3 protein. The data show a few thousand distinct CDR3 sequences, under 25% seen once. There are 18 residues in the CDR3. The germline gives CDR1 SGHTA, CDR2 FQGNSA. Trimming took 7 bases from V and 7 from J; bases not matched to a gene: 21. The template was genomic DNA from peripheral blood, not RNA. The chain employs TRBV7-2 and TRBJ2-1; 8 nucleotides match TRBD2. The sample consisted of blood. The source is a human donor in good health. The donor label of this sample is uncertain. This chain's CDR3 is CASTSRGGASRRRNEQFF. For the CDR3, the DNA is TGTGCCAGCACCTCCCGGGGGGGGGCCTCAAGGAGGAGGAATGAGCAGTTCTTC. Supplemented by reference TRBV7-2 and TRBJ2-1, the full variable domain reads GAGVSQSPSNKVTEKGKDVELRCDPISGHTALYWYRQSLGQGLEFLIYFQGNSAPDKSGLPSDRFSAERTGGSVSTLTIQRTQQEDSAVYLCASTSRGGASRRRNEQFFGPGTRLTVL.